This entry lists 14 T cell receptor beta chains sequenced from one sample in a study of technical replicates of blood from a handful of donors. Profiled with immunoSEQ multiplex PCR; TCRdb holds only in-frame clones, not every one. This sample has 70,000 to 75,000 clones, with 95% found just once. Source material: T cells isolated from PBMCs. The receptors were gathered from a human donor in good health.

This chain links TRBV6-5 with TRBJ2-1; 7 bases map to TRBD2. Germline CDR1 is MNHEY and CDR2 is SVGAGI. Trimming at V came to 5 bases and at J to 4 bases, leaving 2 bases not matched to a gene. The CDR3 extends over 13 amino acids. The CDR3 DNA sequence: TGTGCCAGCAGTAAGGGAGGGTACAATGAGCAGTTCTTC. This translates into CASSKGGYNEQFF.

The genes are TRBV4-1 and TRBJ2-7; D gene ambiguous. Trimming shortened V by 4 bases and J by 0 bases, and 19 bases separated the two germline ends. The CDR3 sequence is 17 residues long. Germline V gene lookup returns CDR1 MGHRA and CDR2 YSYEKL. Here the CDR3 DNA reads TGCGCCAGCAGCCGCCAGACTGGGTGGCAGAGCTCCTACGAGCAGTACTTC. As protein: CASSRQTGWQSSYEQYF.

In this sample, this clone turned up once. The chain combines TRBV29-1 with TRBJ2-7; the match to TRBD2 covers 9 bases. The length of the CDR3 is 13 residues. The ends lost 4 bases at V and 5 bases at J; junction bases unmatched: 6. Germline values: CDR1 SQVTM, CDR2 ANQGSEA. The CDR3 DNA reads TGCAGCGTTGTTGGGGGCGGGGGGGACGAGCAGTACTTC. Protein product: CSVVGGGGDEQYF.

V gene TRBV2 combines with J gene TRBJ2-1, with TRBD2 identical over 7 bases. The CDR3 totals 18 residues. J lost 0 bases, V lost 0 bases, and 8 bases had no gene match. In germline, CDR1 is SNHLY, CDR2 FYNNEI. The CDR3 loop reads CASSEAYRAGLSYNEQFF. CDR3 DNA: TGTGCCAGCAGTGAAGCCTACAGAGCGGGACTCTCCTACAATGAGCAGTTCTTC.

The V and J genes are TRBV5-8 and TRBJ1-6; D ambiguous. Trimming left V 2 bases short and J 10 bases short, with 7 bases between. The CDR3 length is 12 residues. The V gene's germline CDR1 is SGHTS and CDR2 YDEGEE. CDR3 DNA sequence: TGTGCCAGCAGCTTACTACGGTCACCCCTCCACTTT. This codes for CASSLLRSPLHF.

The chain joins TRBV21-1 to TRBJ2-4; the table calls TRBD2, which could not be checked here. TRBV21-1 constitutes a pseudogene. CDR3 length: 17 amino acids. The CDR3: CASSPLTSGLAKNIQYF. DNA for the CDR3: TGTGCCAGCAGCCCCTTGACTAGCGGATTAGCCAAAAACATTCAGTACTTC.

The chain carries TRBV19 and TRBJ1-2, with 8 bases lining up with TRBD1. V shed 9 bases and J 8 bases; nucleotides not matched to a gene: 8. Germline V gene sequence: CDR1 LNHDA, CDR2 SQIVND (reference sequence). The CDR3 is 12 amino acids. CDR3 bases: TGTGCCAGCCGCCCAGGACAGGGAGGCTACACCTTC. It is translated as CASRPGQGGYTF.

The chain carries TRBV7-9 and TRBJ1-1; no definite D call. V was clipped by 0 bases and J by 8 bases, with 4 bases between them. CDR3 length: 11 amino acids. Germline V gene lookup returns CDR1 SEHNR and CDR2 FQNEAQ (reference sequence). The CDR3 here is CASSLAREAFF. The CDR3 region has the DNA TGTGCCAGCAGCTTAGCTCGGGAAGCTTTCTTT.

The CDR3, as DNA: TGCAGCGCCCGGACAGGGGCTAATGAAAAACTGTTTTTT. Protein sequence: CSARTGANEKLFF. The chain has TRBV29-1 and TRBJ1-4; 9 bases align to TRBD1. V was clipped by 7 bases and J by 3 bases; unmatched bases: 3. The V gene's germline CDR1 is SQVTM and CDR2 ANQGSEA. The CDR3 has 13 amino acids.

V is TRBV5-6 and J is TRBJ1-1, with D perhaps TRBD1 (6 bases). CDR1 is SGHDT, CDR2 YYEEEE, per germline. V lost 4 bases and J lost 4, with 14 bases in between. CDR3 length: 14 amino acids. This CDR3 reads CASSLGGGGTEAFF. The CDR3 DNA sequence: TGTGCCAGCAGCCTCGGGGGCGGGGGCACTGAAGCTTTCTTT.

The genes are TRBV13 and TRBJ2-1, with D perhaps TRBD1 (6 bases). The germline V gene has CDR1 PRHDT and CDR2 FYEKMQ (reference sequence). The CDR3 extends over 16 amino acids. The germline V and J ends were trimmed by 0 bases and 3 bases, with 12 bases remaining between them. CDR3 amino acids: CASSLGVGQLYNEQFF. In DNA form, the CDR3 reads TGTGCCAGCAGCTTAGGGGTGGGACAACTCTACAATGAGCAGTTCTTC.

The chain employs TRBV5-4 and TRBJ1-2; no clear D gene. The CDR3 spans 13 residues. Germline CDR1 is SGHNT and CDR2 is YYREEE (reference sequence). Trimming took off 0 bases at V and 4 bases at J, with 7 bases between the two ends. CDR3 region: CASSLGGSYGYTF. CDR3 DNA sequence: TGTGCCAGCAGCTTGGGTGGGAGCTATGGCTACACCTTC.

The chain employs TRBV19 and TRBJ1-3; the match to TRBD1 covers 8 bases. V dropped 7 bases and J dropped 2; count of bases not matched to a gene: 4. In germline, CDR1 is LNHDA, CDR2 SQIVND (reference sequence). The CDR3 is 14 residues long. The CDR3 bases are TGTGCCAGTATCGAGGACAGGGCTGGAAACACCATATATTTT. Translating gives CASIEDRAGNTIYF.

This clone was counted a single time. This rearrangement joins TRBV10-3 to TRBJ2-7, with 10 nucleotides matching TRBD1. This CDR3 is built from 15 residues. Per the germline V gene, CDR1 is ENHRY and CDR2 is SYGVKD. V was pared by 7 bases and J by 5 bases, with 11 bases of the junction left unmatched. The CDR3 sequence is CAINLTGGDRNEQYF. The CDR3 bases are TGTGCCATCAACCTGACAGGGGGCGATAGGAACGAGCAGTACTTC.